Listed below are T cell receptor beta chains from one sample, sequenced in a study of cytomegalovirus exposure and HLA in healthy donors. Sequencing was performed with immunoSEQ multiplex PCR; in TCRdb, only in-frame clones are kept and a portion is missing. The sample yields about 98,000 clones, about 74% seen once. The sample consisted of PBMCs. These receptor sequences come from a man aged 60 to 69 in good health and CMV-seropositive. The conserved cysteine and the conserved F or W are not part of the CDR3 here.

CDR3aa: ASSLSSNTGELF
v_gene: TRBV28

CDR3aa: ASSLALVGQGRTEAF
v_gene: TRBV7-9

CDR3aa: ASSYRGSGNTIY
v_gene: TRBV6-5

CDR3aa: ASSSSGGGTLH
v_gene: TRBV7-3

CDR3aa: ASSFRTENTEAF
v_gene: TRBV7-9

CDR3aa: ASSSPGPQDGYT
v_gene: TRBV28

CDR3aa: ASSIGGIYGYT
v_gene: TRBV5-1

CDR3aa: ASSDPAGGYTQY
v_gene: TRBV25-1

CDR3aa: ASSPGLAGGLSTGELF
v_gene: TRBV4-3

CDR3aa: ASSWDSLSEAF
v_gene: TRBV18

CDR3aa: ASSSGQSNTGELF
v_gene: TRBV11-2

CDR3aa: ASSQASTNTGELF
v_gene: TRBV4-1

CDR3aa: ASSPPGVREAF
v_gene: TRBV9

CDR3aa: ASSIGRGRYEQY
v_gene: TRBV19

CDR3aa: ASSHGGAKNIQY
v_gene: TRBV4-3

CDR3aa: AWSSGGSSYNEQF
v_gene: TRBV30

CDR3aa: ASSQDPDSSYEQY
v_gene: TRBV4-3

CDR3aa: AERVENTEAF
v_gene: TRBV7-2

CDR3aa: ASSAQGAYEQY
v_gene: TRBV19

CDR3aa: ASSYLDFGDSYGYT
v_gene: TRBV6-5

CDR3aa: ASSVVGTDNEQF
v_gene: TRBV9

CDR3aa: ASSLAGTANTGELF
v_gene: TRBV6-5

CDR3aa: ASSLDGGNTIY
v_gene: TRBV7-6

CDR3aa: AISELSYEQY
v_gene: TRBV10-3

CDR3aa: ASSQPREGNTEAF
v_gene: TRBV4-1

CDR3aa: ASSPGQVSGNTIY
v_gene: TRBV6-5

CDR3aa: ASSWQGNNNEQF
v_gene: TRBV6-5

CDR3aa: ASSLGTSGGNYEQY
v_gene: TRBV7-6

CDR3aa: ASSLGIGSYGYT
v_gene: TRBV7-8

CDR3aa: ASSLFGTGGKTEAF
v_gene: TRBV11-2

CDR3aa: ASSYRTGRNTEAF
v_gene: TRBV6-6

CDR3aa: ASSIVRGGTYEQY
v_gene: TRBV19

CDR3aa: ASSPRVTSAGQYTQY
v_gene: TRBV18

CDR3aa: ASRKAGNQPQH
v_gene: TRBV19

CDR3aa: ASSFNGELF
v_gene: TRBV7-9

CDR3aa: ASSRDGGLGGYT
v_gene: TRBV9

CDR3aa: AWSLPGWGGGYGYT
v_gene: TRBV30

CDR3aa: ASSSSPGTGDPYGYT
v_gene: TRBV27

CDR3aa: ASSLGYTEAF
v_gene: TRBV6-6

CDR3aa: ASSSTGRTNEPQH
v_gene: TRBV5-1

CDR3aa: ASSLREGGLTDTQY
v_gene: TRBV7-8

CDR3aa: ASSLSTGFWETQY
v_gene: TRBV28